The 21 T cell receptor beta chains below all came from one sample that was sequenced in a study of blood T cells in healthy people across ages. Combining a sample-barcoded 5' primer with a J-beta primer mix, a second PCR ran for roughly 7 to 12 cycles. TCRdb independently ran MiXCR on the 5' RACE reads; one entry per CDR3 protein. This table holds approximately 810,000 distinct CDR3 sequences, about 28% found once. Sequenced input: blood. The receptor source for this set is an elderly woman in good health.

Many counts were recorded for this clonotype. This sequence joins TRBV12-3 or TRBV12-4 and TRBJ2-3; 7 bases align to TRBD2. The CDR3 contains 15 residues. Germline trimming cut 4 bases from V and 5 bases from J; bases unmatched to any gene: 9. Written as DNA, the CDR3 is TGTGCCAGCAGTTCGAGAGCGGGGTTGGGAGATACGCAGTATTTT. Translation: CASSSRAGLGDTQYF.

This clonotype was seen ten or more times. This rearrangement joins TRBV10-3 to TRBJ2-5; possibly TRBD2 for D (5 bases). Germline V lookup: CDR1 ENHRY, CDR2 SYGVKD. The V end was cut by 0 bases, the J end by 4 bases, with 9 bases between. The CDR3 loop spans 14 amino acids. CDR3 bases: TGTGCCATCAGTGAGTCTGGTGGACTAGAGACCCAGTACTTC. Its protein is CAISESGGLETQYF.

This clonotype has only a few counts. The rearrangement links TRBV5-1 to TRBJ1-2; D remains unclear. Trimming cost V 1 base and J 4 bases, with 8 bases left between them. CDR3 length equals 13 residues. CDR1 and CDR2 (germline): SGHRS, YFSETQ. CDR3 DNA: TGCGCCAGCAGCTTGATCGTTGGCTATGGCTACACCTTC. As protein: CASSLIVGYGYTF.

Notes on this clonotype: A junction end diverges from the germline sequence, so it may reflect a read error. The chain joins TRBV12-3 or TRBV12-4 to TRBJ2-3; possible D gene TRBD2, 5 bases. There are 13 residues in the CDR3. CDR3 loop: CASGRVRADVQYF. CDR3 sequence (DNA): TGTGCCAGCGGGAGAGTGAGAGCAGATGTGCAGTATTTC.

This chain uses TRBV5-5 with TRBJ2-6; D is uncertain. V dropped 0 bases and J dropped 2 bases, with 9 bases sitting between them. The CDR3 contains 16 residues. Germline-derived CDR1 and CDR2 are SGHKS and YYEKEE (reference sequence). CDR3 nucleotides: TGTGCCAGCAGCTTGGTCGTTGACACTGGGGCCAACGTCCTGACTTTC. Translated, it gives CASSLVVDTGANVLTF.

In its sample, this clonotype was seen many times. The V gene is TRBV20-1, the J gene TRBJ2-1; weak D call: TRBD2 (6 bases). The V end was cut by 6 bases, the J end by 7 bases, with 16 bases between. This CDR3 has 13 residues. The germline V gene has CDR1 DFQATT and CDR2 SNEGSKA (reference sequence). This CDR3 is CSAAGGVRNEQFF. Written as DNA, the CDR3 is TGCAGTGCCGCGGGCGGGGTTCGGAATGAGCAGTTCTTC.

This clonotype was seen repeatedly, ten times or more. The rearrangement links TRBV7-2 to TRBJ2-4, with TRBD1 matching 7 bases. J gave up 3 bases and V 5 bases, and 13 bases lay outside the gene matches. The germline V gene encodes CDR1 SGHTA and CDR2 FQGNSA. The CDR3 contains 17 residues. As DNA, the CDR3 is TGTGCCAGCAGCCCAGGGGGACAACCCCCGGGCAAAAACATTCAGTACTTC. Its translation: CASSPGGQPPGKNIQYF.

About this clonotype: A read error may produce the germline difference seen at one junction end. The chain joins TRBV27 to TRBJ1-4; 7 nucleotides match TRBD1. The V gene's germline CDR1 is MNHEY and CDR2 SMNVEV (reference sequence). This CDR3 region has 14 residues. CDR3 sequence reads: CTSGPGTVVEKLFF. CDR3 in DNA: TGTACCAGCGGGCCGGGGACAGTAGTTGAAAAACTGTTTTTT.

The chain is built from TRBV7-2 and TRBJ2-5; a weak D match, TRBD2 (5 bases). Germline loops: CDR1 SGHTA, CDR2 FQGNSA. The CDR3 covers 12 residues. Trimming stripped 5 bases from V and 9 bases from J, with 13 bases between. The CDR3 here is CASSLGLEAQYF. The CDR3 region has the DNA TGTGCCAGCAGCCTAGGACTGGAGGCCCAGTACTTC.

The DNA for the CDR3 is TGTGCCAGCAGCTGGGCCGGCCTAGCGGGGGCCCCCCAGGGTACGCAGTATTTT. Amino acid sequence: CASSWAGLAGAPQGTQYF. This chain uses TRBV7-2 with TRBJ2-3; TRBD2 agrees at 10 bases. The CDR3 totals 18 residues. Unmatched junction bases numbered 18, after V lost 4 bases and J lost 8 bases. Germline values: CDR1 SGHTA, CDR2 FQGNSA.

Only a few counts were recorded for this clonotype. This chain uses TRBV28 with TRBJ1-2; D remains ambiguous. The CDR3 has 11 amino acids. V was shortened by 4 bases and J by 2 bases, with 2 bases between the two germline ends. Looked up from germline, CDR1 is MDHEN and CDR2 is SYDVKM. CDR3 residues: CASSWNYGYTF. As DNA, the CDR3 is TGTGCCAGCAGTTGGAACTATGGCTACACCTTC.

This clonotype appeared a single time. A read error may be the cause here, since a much bigger clone is one base away. DNA for the CDR3: TGCGGCGTCGATGAAACAGGGTACAATGAGCAGTTCTTC. This codes for CGVDETGYNEQFF. The chain couples TRBV29-1 to TRBJ2-1; D is perhaps TRBD1 (6 bases). In germline, CDR1 is SQVTM, CDR2 ANQGSEA. The CDR3 covers 13 residues.

The rearrangement joins TRBV4-2 to TRBJ1-5; D unresolved. From germline, CDR1 is LGHNA and CDR2 YNFKEQ. This CDR3 is 15 amino acids long. Trimming removed 0 bases from V and 2 bases from J, with 8 bases in between. The DNA for the CDR3 is TGTGCCAGCAGCCAAGAGTGGGGTGGCAATCAGCCCCAGCATTTT. Translating it yields CASSQEWGGNQPQHF.

This clonotype turned up a few times. The rearrangement joins TRBV6-1 to TRBJ1-1; D unresolved. The V end was cut by 2 bases, the J end by 1 base, with 5 bases between. The CDR3 loop spans 13 amino acids. CDR1 is MNHNS and CDR2 is SASEGT in the germline V gene. The CDR3 coding sequence is TGTGCCAGCAGTGAAACGGGGAACACTGAAGCTTTCTTT. It specifies CASSETGNTEAFF.

V is TRBV11-2 and J is TRBJ2-7; no reliable D call. Trimming pared 1 base from V and 0 bases from J, leaving 7 bases between. The germline V gene has CDR1 SGHAT and CDR2 FQNNGV. CDR3 length: 14 amino acids. The CDR3 here is CASSLAVGSYEQYF. In nucleotides, the CDR3 is TGTGCCAGCAGCTTAGCGGTCGGCTCCTACGAGCAGTACTTC.

To note about this clonotype: A much larger clone differs from this one at a single base, so this may be a read error. The V call is TRBV15, the J call TRBJ2-7; 8 bases are shared with TRBD1. The end of the DNA fits TRBJ2-5 better, so the J call may be wrong. This CDR3 contains 15 residues. Germline V gives CDR1 LNHNV, CDR2 YYDKDF (reference sequence). The CDR3: CATSRETGGRETQYF. The CDR3 DNA reads TGTGCCACCAGCAGAGAAACAGGGGGGAGGGAGACCCAGTACTTC.

In its sample, this clonotype was seen many times. The chain carries TRBV9 and TRBJ1-5, with 9 bases that match TRBD1. Germline loops: CDR1 SGDLS, CDR2 YYNGEE. The CDR3 is 16 amino acids. With 3 bases clipped from V and 9 bases from J, the junction kept 13 bases outside the gene matches. The CDR3 sequence is CASSARTRDRVRPQHF. CDR3 coding DNA: TGTGCCAGCAGCGCCCGAACCCGGGACAGGGTTCGGCCCCAGCATTTT. The full variable domain, completed using reference TRBV9 and TRBJ1-5, is DSGVTQTPKHLITATGQRVTLRCSPRSGDLSVYWYQQSLDQGLQFLIQYYNGEERAKGNILERFSAQQFPDLHSELNLSSLELGDSALYFCASSARTRDRVRPQHFGDGTRLSIL.

The J gene is TRBJ2-3, the V gene TRBV7-6, with 7 bases aligning to TRBD1. This CDR3 comprises 16 residues. V was pared by 5 bases and J by 0 bases, with 8 bases of the junction left unmatched. CDR1 and CDR2 (germline): SGHVS, FNYEAQ. For the CDR3, the DNA is TGTGCCAGCAGCCCACTCCCGGGACAGAGCACAGATACGCAGTATTTT. Protein: CASSPLPGQSTDTQYF.

Details on this clonotype: The junction does not match germline at one end; this may be a read error. V is TRBV27 and J is TRBJ2-7; the D is unclear. Germline V gene sequence: CDR1 MNHEY, CDR2 SMNVEV (reference sequence). This CDR3 contains 13 residues. The CDR3 loop reads CTSSLKVSYEQYF. The CDR3 DNA reads TGTACCAGCAGTTTGAAGGTGTCCTACGAGCAGTACTTC.

The J gene is TRBJ2-3, the V gene TRBV20-1, with 9 positions matching TRBD2. Looked up from germline, CDR1 is DFQATT and CDR2 is SNEGSKA (reference sequence). With V trimmed by 6 bases and J by 0 bases, 10 bases remained unmatched. The CDR3 runs to 16 residues. The DNA for the CDR3 is TGCAGTGCGGAGCGGGAGGTCCTGATTAGCACAGATACGCAGTATTTT. Translated: CSAEREVLISTDTQYF.

This clonotype has a count of ten or more. V usage is TRBV5-1 and J usage is TRBJ1-1, with TRBD1 matching 7 bases. J gave up 1 base and V 4 bases, and 7 bases lay outside the gene matches. The germline V gene encodes CDR1 SGHRS and CDR2 YFSETQ. The CDR3 runs 15 residues. CDR3 bases: TGCGCCAGCAGCATTCTGACAGGGCGGAACACTGAAGCTTTCTTT. Translated, it gives CASSILTGRNTEAFF.